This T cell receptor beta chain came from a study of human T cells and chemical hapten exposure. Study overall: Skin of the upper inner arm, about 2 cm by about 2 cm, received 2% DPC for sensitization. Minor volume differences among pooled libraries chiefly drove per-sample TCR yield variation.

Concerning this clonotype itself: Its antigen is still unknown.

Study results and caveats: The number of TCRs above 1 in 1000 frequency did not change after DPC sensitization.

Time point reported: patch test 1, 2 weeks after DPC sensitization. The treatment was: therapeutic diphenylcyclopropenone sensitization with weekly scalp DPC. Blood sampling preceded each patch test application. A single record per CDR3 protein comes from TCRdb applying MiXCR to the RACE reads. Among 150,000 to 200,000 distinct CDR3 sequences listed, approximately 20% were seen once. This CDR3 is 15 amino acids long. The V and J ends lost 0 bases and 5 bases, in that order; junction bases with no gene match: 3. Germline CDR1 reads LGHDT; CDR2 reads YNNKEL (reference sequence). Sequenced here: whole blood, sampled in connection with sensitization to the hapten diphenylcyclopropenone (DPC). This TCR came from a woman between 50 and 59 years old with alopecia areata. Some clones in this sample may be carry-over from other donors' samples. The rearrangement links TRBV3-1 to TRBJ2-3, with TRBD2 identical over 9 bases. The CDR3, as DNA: TGTGCCAGCAGCCAAGATCTGCGGGAGGGAGATACGCAGTATTTT. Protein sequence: CASSQDLREGDTQYF.